The clone carrying this T cell receptor (beta chain) was counted at least ten times. Time point of the sample: persistent/refractory GD, antithyroid drugs over 5 years with positive TRAb. PBMCs provided the RNA from which the TCR library was made. This sample was taken from a study of regulatory T cells in long-lasting Graves disease. TCR beta libraries were built with iRepertoire HTBI primers and Arm-PCR of CDR3 regions. TCRdb called the multiplex PCR reads again in MiXCR, with one record for every CDR3 protein. The table shows about 470,000 distinct CDR3 sequences, with under 25% occurring only once. The trim removed 5 bases at V and 4 bases at J, leaving 10 bases unmatched. The CDR3 consists of 15 residues. From germline, CDR1 is SGHAT and CDR2 FQNNGV.

This sequence was found in a female donor with Graves disease. Material: peripheral blood mononuclear cells (PBMCs), obtained when the disease was refractory, from a patient treated with antithyroid drugs. The rearrangement links TRBV11-2 to TRBJ1-1; TRBD1 matches at 7 bases. CDR3 DNA sequence: TGTGCCAGCAGCCCAACAGGGGCGCGAAGCACTGAAGCTTTCTTT. As protein: CASSPTGARSTEAFF.